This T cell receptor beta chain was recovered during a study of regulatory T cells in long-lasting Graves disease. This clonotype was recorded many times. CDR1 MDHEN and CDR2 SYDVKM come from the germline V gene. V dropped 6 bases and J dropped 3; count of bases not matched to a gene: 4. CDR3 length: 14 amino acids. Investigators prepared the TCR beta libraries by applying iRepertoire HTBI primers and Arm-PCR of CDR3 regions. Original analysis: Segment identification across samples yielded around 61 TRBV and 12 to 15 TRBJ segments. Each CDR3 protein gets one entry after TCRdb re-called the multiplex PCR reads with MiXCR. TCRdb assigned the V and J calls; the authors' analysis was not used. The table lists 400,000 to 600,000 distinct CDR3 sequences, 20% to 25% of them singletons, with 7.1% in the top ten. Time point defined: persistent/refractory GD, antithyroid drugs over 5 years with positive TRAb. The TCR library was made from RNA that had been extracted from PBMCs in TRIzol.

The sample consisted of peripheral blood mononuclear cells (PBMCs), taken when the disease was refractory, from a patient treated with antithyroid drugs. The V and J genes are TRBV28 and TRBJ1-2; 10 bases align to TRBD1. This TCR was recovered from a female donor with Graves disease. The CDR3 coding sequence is TGTGCCAGCAGATCCGGGACAGGGGACTATGGCTACACCTTC. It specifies CASRSGTGDYGYTF.